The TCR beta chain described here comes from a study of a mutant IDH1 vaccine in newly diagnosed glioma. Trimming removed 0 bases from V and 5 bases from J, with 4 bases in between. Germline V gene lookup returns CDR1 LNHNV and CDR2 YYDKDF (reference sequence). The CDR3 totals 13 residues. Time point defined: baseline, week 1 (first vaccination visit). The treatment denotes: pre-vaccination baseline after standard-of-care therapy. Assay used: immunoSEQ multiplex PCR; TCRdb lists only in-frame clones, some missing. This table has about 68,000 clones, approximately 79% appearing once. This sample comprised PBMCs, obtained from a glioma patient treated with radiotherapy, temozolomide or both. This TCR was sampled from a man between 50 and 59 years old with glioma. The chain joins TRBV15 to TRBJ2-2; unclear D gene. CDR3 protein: CATSREGTGELFF. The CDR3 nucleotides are TGTGCCACCAGCAGAGAAGGGACCGGGGAGCTGTTTTTT.